This T cell receptor beta chain appears in the sequencing data of a study of cytomegalovirus exposure and HLA in healthy donors. The sample holds a few counts of this clone. Antigen specificity is unknown. The CDR3 extends over 12 amino acids. V was trimmed by 11 bases and J by 1 base, leaving 11 bases between them. Germline V gene data show CDR1 as SEHNR and CDR2 as FQNEAQ (reference sequence). Study results and limitations: The classifier, whose performance was assessed in both the original and validation cohorts, reportedly diagnosed cytomegalovirus status with high specificity and sensitivity. It has been reported that TCR beta sequences accurately predicted the HLA-A and HLA-B alleles of most subjects. The presence/absence work took it that sequencing depth was about the same across donors. The authors later linked a missense DCLRE1C variant to TCR beta V- and J-gene trimming.

Use of 60 Vbeta and 13 Jbeta primers characterized the PCR. Here immunoSEQ multiplex PCR was the method, and the copy in TCRdb shows in-frame clones only, minus some. The table has about 83,000 clones, roughly 77% seen once. The chain employs TRBV7-9 and TRBJ1-1, with D unclear. Sequenced: PBMCs. The receptor was derived from a man aged 55 to 70 in good health and CMV-seronegative. The CDR3 protein is CAVGVRNTEAFF. The CDR3 DNA follows: TGTGCCGTCGGAGTTAGGAACACTGAAGCTTTCTTT.